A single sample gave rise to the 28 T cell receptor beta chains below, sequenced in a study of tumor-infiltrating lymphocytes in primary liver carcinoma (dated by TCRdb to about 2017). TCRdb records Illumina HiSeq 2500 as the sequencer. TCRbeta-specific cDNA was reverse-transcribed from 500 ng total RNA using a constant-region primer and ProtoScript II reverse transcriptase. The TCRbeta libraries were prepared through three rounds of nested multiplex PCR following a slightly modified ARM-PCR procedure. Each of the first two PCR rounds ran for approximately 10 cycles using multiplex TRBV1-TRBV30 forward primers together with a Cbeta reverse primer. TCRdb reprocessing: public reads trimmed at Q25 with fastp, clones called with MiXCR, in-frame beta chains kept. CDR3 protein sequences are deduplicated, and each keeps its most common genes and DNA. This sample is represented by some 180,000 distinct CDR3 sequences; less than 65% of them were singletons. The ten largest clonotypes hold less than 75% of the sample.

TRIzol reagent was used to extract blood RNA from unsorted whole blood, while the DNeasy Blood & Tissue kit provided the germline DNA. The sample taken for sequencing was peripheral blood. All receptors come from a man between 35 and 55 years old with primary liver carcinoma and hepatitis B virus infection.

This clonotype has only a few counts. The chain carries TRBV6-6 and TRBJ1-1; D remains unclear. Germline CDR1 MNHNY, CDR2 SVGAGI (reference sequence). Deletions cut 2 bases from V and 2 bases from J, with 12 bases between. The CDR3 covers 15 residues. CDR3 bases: TGTGCCAGCAGTTACGGGTCTGCCGTCAACACTGAAGCTTTCTTT. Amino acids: CASSYGSAVNTEAFF.

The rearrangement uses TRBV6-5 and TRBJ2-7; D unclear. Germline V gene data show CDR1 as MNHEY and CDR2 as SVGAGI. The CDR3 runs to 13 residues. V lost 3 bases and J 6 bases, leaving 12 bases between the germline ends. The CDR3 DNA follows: TGTGCCAGCAGTTATTCCGGACGTGCCGAGCAGTACTTC. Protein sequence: CASSYSGRAEQYF.

CDR3 region: CASSTPATVVNEQFF. The CDR3 bases are TGTGCCAGCAGCACCCCGGCGACAGTTGTCAATGAGCAGTTCTTC. The chain carries TRBV11-1 and TRBJ2-1; tentative D call: TRBD1 (5 bases). CDR3 length: 15 residues. Germline V CDR1 and CDR2: SGHAT, FQDESV (reference sequence). V was cut by 5 bases and J by 6 bases, with 17 bases left in between. Looking up the rest from reference TRBV11-1 and TRBJ2-1 gives the full variable domain: EAEVAQSPRYKITEKSQAVAFWCDPISGHATLYWYRQILGQGPELLVQFQDESVVDDSQLPKDRFSAERLKGVDSTLKIQPAELGDSAMYLCASSTPATVVNEQFFGPGTRLTVL.

Here the CDR3 DNA reads TGTGCCAGCAGCCAAGGTTCCGACGGACCCTACGAGCAGTACTTC. Residues: CASSQGSDGPYEQYF. This rearrangement joins TRBV14 to TRBJ2-7; no clear D. The germline V and J ends were trimmed by 1 base and 2 bases, with 12 bases remaining between them. Looked up from germline, CDR1 is SGHDN and CDR2 is FVKESK. This CDR3 comprises 15 residues. The variable domain in full, with the rest retrieved from reference TRBV14 and TRBJ2-7, is EAGVTQFPSHSVIEKGQTVTLRCDPISGHDNLYWYRRVMGKEIKFLLHFVKESKQDESGMPNNRFLAERTGGTYSTLKVQPAELEDSGVYFCASSQGSDGPYEQYFGPGTRLTVT.

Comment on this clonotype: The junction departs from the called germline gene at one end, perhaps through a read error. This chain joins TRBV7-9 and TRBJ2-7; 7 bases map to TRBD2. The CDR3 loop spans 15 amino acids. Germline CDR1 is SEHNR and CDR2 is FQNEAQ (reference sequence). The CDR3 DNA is TGTGACAGCAGCAGGCGGGGGAGACAGAACTACGAGCAGTACTTC. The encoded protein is CDSSRRGRQNYEQYF.

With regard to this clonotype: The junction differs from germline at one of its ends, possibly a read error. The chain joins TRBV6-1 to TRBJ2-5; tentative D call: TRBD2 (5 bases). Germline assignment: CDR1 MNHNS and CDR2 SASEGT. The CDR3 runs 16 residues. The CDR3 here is CVSSDWSSARVETQYF. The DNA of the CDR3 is TGTGTCAGCAGTGACTGGTCGAGCGCGAGGGTGGAGACCCAGTACTTC.

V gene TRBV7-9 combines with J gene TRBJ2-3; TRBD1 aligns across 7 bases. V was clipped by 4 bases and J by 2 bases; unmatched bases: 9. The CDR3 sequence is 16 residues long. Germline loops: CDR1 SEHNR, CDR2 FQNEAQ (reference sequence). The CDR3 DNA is TGTGCCAGCAGCTCTCGAGGACAGGTTTTCACAGATACGCAGTATTTT. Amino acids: CASSSRGQVFTDTQYF.

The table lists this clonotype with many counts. The CDR3 DNA reads as TGTGCCAGCAGCCCCGGACCAGACCAAGAGACCCAGTACTTC. Residues: CASSPGPDQETQYF. The chain employs TRBV11-2 and TRBJ2-5; D is unresolved. Germline lookup yields CDR1 SGHAT and CDR2 FQNNGV. The V end was cut by 5 bases, the J end by 0 bases, with 10 bases between. This CDR3 spans 14 amino acids.

The CDR3 DNA is TGTGCCAGCAGTTACCGTTTGGGACAGGGGAAGGATGAGCAGTTCTTC. It encodes CASSYRLGQGKDEQFF. V and J are TRBV6-5 and TRBJ2-1; 10 bases match TRBD1. Germline CDR1 reads MNHEY; CDR2 reads SVGAGI. The CDR3 extends over 16 amino acids. The junction had 9 bases not matched to a gene; V was cut back by 2 bases and J by 8 bases.

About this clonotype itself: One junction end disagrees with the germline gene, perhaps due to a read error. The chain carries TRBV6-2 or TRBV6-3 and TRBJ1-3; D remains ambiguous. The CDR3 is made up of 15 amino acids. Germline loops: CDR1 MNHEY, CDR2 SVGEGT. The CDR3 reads CAGSLGPRPGNTIYF. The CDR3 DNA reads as TGTGCCGGCAGCCTCGGTCCTAGGCCTGGAAACACCATATATTTT.

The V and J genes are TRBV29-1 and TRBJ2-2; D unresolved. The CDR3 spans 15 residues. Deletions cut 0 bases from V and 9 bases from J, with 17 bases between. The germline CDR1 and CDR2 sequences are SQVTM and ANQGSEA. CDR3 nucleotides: TGCAGCGTTGAAGACGCCGCAGGAGCCCCGAGGGAGCTGTTTTTT. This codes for CSVEDAAGAPRELFF.

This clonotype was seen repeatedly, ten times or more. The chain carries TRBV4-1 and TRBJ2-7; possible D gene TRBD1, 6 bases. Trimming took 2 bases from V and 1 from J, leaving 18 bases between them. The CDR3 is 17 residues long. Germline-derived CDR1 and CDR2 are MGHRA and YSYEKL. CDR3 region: CASSQKSLGDRSYEQYF. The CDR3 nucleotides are TGCGCCAGCAGCCAAAAAAGCCTAGGAGACAGGTCCTACGAGCAGTACTTC.

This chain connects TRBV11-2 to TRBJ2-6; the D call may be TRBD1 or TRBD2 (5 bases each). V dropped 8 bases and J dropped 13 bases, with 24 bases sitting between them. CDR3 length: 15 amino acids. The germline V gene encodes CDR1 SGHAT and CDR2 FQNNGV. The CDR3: CASGNGLSGANVLTF. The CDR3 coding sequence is TGTGCCAGCGGCAATGGACTCTCTGGGGCTAATGTCCTGACTTTC.

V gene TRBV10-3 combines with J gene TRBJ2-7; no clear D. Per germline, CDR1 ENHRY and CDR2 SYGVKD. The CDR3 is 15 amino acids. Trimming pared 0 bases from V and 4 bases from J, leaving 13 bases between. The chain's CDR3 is CAISESGSVMYEQYF. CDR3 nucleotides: TGTGCCATCAGTGAGTCCGGGTCGGTGATGTACGAGCAGTACTTC.

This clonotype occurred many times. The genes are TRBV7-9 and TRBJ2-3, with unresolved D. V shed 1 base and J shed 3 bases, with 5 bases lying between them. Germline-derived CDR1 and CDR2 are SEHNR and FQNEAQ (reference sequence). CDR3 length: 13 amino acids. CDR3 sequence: CASSLGATDTQYF. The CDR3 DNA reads TGTGCCAGCAGCTTAGGGGCGACAGATACGCAGTATTTT. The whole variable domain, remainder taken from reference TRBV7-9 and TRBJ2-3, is DTGVSQNPRHKITKRGQNVTFRCDPISEHNRLYWYRQTLGQGPEFLTYFQNEAQLEKSRLLSDRFSAERPKGSFSTLEIQRTEQGDSAMYLCASSLGATDTQYFGPGTRLTVL.

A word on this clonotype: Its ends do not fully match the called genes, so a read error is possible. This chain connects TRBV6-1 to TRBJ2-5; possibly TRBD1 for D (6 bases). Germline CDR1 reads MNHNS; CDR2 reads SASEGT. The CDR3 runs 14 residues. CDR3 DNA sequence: TGTGCCAGTCTGGAGGCCTGGGGGCAAGAGACCCAGTATTTC. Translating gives CASLEAWGQETQYF.

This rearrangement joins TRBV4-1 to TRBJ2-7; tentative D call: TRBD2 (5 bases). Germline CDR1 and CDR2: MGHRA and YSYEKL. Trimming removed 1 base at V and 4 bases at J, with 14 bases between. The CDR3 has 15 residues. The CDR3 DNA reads TGCGCCAGCAGCCAAGGGTTGGAGAGGGCGTACGAGCAGTACTTC. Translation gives CASSQGLERAYEQYF.

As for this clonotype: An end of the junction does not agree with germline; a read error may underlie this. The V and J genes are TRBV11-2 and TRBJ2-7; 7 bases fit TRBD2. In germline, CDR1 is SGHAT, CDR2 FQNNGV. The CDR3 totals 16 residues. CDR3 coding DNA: TGTGCCAGCAGCCCCTTCAGGCGGGAGTCGTCCTATGAGCAGTACTTC. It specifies CASSPFRRESSYEQYF. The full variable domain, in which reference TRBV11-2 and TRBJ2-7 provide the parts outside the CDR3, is EAGVAQSPRYKIIEKRQSVAFWCNPISGHATLYWYQQILGQGPKLLIQFQNNGVVDDSQLPKDRFSAERLKGVDSTLKIQPAKLEDSAVYLCASSPFRRESSYEQYFGPGTRLTVT.

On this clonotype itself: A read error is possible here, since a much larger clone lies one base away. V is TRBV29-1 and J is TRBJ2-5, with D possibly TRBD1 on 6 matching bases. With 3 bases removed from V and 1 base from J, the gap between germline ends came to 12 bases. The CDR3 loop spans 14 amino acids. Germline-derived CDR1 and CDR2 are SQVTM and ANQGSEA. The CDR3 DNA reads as TGCAGCGTTGATGCAGGGGCTAGCCAAGAGACCCAGTACTTC. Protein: CSVDAGASQETQYF.

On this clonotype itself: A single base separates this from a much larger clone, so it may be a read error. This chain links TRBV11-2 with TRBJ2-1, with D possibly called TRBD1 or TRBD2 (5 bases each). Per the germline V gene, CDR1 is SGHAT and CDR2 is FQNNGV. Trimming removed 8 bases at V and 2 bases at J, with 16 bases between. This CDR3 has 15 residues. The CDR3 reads CASGPRGAPYNEQFF. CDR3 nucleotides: TGTGCCAGCGGCCCTCGAGGGGCCCCCTACAATGAGCAGTTCTTC.

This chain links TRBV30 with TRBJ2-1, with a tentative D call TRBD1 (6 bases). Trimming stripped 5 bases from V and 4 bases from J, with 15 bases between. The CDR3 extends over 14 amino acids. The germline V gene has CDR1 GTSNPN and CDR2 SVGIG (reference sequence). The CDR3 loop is CAWDSGTYYNEQFF. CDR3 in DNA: TGTGCCTGGGATTCCGGGACATATTACAATGAGCAGTTCTTC.

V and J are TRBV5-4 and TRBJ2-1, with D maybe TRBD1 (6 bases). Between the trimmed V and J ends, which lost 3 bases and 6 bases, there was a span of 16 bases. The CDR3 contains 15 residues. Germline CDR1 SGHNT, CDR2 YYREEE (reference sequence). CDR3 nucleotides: TGTGCCAGCAGCTACGGGACACCAAAGGGCAATGAGCAGTTCTTC. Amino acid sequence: CASSYGTPKGNEQFF.

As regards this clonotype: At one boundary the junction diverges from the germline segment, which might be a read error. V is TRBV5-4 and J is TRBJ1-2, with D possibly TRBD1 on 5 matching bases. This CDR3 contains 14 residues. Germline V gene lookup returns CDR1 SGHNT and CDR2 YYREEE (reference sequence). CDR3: CASSFVGDLYDYTF. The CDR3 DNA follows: TGTGCCAGCAGCTTTGTGGGGGATCTCTATGACTACACCTTC.

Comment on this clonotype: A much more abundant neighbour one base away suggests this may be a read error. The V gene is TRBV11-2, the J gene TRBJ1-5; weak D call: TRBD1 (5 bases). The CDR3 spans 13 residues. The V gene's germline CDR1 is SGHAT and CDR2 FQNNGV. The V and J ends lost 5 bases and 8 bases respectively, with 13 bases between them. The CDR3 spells CASSPGALEPQHF. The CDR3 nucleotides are TGTGCCAGCAGCCCTGGGGCTCTGGAGCCCCAGCATTTT.

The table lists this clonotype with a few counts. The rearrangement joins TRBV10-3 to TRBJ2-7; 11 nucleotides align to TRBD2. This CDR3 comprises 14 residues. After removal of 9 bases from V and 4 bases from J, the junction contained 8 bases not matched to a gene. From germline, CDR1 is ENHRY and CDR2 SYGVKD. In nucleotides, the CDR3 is TGTGCCATGGGGGGGGGACTAGCGGAGTACGAGCAGTACTTC. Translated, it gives CAMGGGLAEYEQYF.

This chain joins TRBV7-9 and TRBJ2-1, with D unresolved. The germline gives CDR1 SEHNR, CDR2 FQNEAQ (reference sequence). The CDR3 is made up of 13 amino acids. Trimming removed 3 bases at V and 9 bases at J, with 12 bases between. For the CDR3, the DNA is TGTGCCAGCAGCTTGCTCCAGGCTGGTGAGCAGTTCTTC. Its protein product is CASSLLQAGEQFF.

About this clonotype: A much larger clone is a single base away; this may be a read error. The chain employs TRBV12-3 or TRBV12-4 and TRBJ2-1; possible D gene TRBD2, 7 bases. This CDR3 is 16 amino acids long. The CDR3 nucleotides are TGTTCCAGCAGTGTCCTCGGGGGCGGGAGTTACAATGAGCAGTTCTTC. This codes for CSSSVLGGGSYNEQFF.

Here the CDR3 reads CASSDGDSGRRTQYF. Written as DNA, the CDR3 is TGTGCCAGCAGCGACGGGGATAGCGGGAGACGGACGCAGTATTTT. The chain employs TRBV11-2 and TRBJ2-3, with 9 bases that match TRBD2. The CDR3 length is 15 residues. The germline V gene encodes CDR1 SGHAT and CDR2 FQNNGV. V lost 5 bases to trimming and J lost 9 bases; unmatched junction nucleotides: 12. The complete variable domain, with remaining parts taken from reference TRBV11-2 and TRBJ2-3, reads EAGVAQSPRYKIIEKRQSVAFWCNPISGHATLYWYQQILGQGPKLLIQFQNNGVVDDSQLPKDRFSAERLKGVDSTLKIQPAKLEDSAVYLCASSDGDSGRRTQYFGPGTRLTVL.